Listed below are T cell receptor beta chains from one sample, sequenced in a study of blood T cell repertoires in COVID-19. Clones were sequenced by immunoSEQ multiplex PCR, and TCRdb holds only the in-frame ones, with some missing. Among approximately 190,000 clones listed, approximately 80% were seen once. The source material was peripheral blood. Every receptor here comes from a man in his sixties with acute or convalescent COVID-19. CDR3s include the opening cysteine and the closing phenylalanine or tryptophan. D genes are given only for firm matches. Expanded clones are given a class, and other clones once, few, many or no size at all.

size	V	J	D	CDR3	DNA
.	TRBV29-1	TRBJ2-4	TRBD2	CSVGWRGGKNIQYF	TGCAGCGTTGGGTGGCGGGGGGGCAAAAACATTCAGTACTTC
.	TRBV6-1	TRBJ1-1	TRBD1	CASSERWRQGGTEAFF	TGTGCCAGCAGTGAACGTTGGAGGCAGGGGGGCACTGAAGCTTTCTTT
.	TRBV13	TRBJ1-2	.	CASSRIQILGYTF	TGTGCCAGCAGCCGCATACAGATACTCGGCTACACCTTC
few	TRBV19	TRBJ1-6	TRBD1	CASSTTGINSPLHF	TGTGCCAGTAGTACGACAGGGATTAATTCACCCCTCCACTTT
few	TRBV7-2	TRBJ1-5	.	CASSYSGGNQPQHF	TGTGCCAGCAGCTACTCGGGGGGCAATCAGCCCCAGCATTTT
.	TRBV4-1	TRBJ1-2	TRBD1	CASSQGTGQGTMASYTF	TGCGCCAGCAGCCAAGGAACCGGACAGGGAACTATGGCTAGCTACACCTTC
once	TRBV18	TRBJ2-1	.	CASSLRVDSSSYNEQFF	TGTGCCAGCTCACTACGGGTGGACAGTAGCTCCTACAATGAGCAGTTCTTC
.	TRBV4-2	TRBJ1-4	TRBD1	CASSQGTGATNEKLFF	TGTGCCAGCAGCCAAGGCACAGGGGCAACTAATGAAAAACTGTTTTTT
.	TRBV4-3	TRBJ2-5	TRBD2	CASSHGLAEETQYF	TGCGCCAGCAGCCACGGACTAGCGGAAGAGACCCAGTACTTC
once	TRBV6-5	TRBJ2-2	TRBD2	CASSYFLAGNTGELFF	TGTGCCAGCAGTTACTTCCTAGCGGGGAACACCGGGGAGCTGTTTTTT
.	TRBV4-1	TRBJ2-1	TRBD2	CASSQGLAAWNEQFF	TGCGCCAGCAGCCAAGGACTAGCGGCGTGGAATGAGCAGTTCTTC
.	TRBV28	TRBJ2-2	TRBD2	CASRVSGGVGELFF	TGTGCCAGCAGAGTCTCGGGAGGGGTCGGGGAGCTGTTTTTT
.	TRBV28	TRBJ1-5	TRBD1	CASSWGQGTKPQHF	TGTGCCAGCAGTTGGGGACAGGGTACCAAGCCCCAGCATTTT
.	TRBV7-7	TRBJ2-2	TRBD2	CASSFSGGSTGELFF	TGTGCTAGCAGCTTTAGCGGGGGGAGCACCGGGGAGCTGTTTTTT
.	TRBV19	TRBJ2-1	TRBD2	CASSVSGGDNEQFF	TGTGCCAGTAGTGTTAGCGGGGGGGACAATGAGCAGTTCTTC
.	TRBV4-1	TRBJ2-1	TRBD2	CASSRTSLGGTLYNEQFF	TGCGCCAGCAGCCGGACTAGTCTGGGGGGAACGCTTTACAATGAGCAGTTCTTC
.	TRBV9	TRBJ2-2	.	CASSALARDTGELFF	TGTGCCAGCAGCGCGCTAGCCCGGGACACCGGGGAGCTGTTTTTT
.	TRBV4-2	TRBJ1-2	.	CASSLLDRSYGYTF	TGTGCCAGCAGCCTCCTAGACAGGAGCTATGGCTACACCTTC
.	TRBV29-1	TRBJ1-2	TRBD1	CSVDPQGARGYTF	TGCAGCGTTGATCCACAGGGGGCGAGAGGCTACACCTTC
.	TRBV3-1/TRBV3-2	TRBJ2-7	TRBD2	CASSPATSGGTSYEQYF	TGTGCCAGCAGCCCAGCAACTAGCGGGGGTACCTCCTACGAGCAGTACTTC
once	TRBV12-3/TRBV12-4	TRBJ2-7	TRBD1	CASSPQGAYEQYF	TGTGCCAGCAGTCCCCAGGGGGCCTACGAGCAGTACTTC
.	TRBV29-1	TRBJ2-3	TRBD2	CSVEGLAGTDTQYF	TGCAGCGTTGAAGGCCTAGCGGGCACAGATACGCAGTATTTT
.	TRBV2	TRBJ2-7	TRBD1	CAGSGTGSYEQYF	TGTGCCGGATCCGGGACAGGGTCCTACGAGCAGTACTTC
.	TRBV12-5	TRBJ1-5	TRBD1	CASGFGQARHQPQHF	TGTGCTAGTGGTTTCGGACAGGCTCGGCATCAGCCCCAGCATTTT